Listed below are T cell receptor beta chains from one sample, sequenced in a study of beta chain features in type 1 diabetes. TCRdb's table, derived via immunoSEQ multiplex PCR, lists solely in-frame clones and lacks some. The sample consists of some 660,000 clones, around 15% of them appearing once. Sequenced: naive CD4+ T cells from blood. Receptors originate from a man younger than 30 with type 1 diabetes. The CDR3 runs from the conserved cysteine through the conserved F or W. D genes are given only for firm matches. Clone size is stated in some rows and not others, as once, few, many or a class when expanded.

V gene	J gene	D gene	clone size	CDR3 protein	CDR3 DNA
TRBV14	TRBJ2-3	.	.	CASSRLGVTNTDTQYF	TGTGCCAGCAGCCGCCTGGGAGTTACTAACACAGATACGCAGTATTTT
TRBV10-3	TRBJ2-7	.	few	CAISVGGGEQYF	TGTGCCATCAGTGTGGGAGGGGGCGAGCAGTACTTC
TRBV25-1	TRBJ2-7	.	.	CASSGRGTMREQYF	TGTGCCAGCAGTGGGAGGGGGACTATGAGGGAGCAGTACTTC
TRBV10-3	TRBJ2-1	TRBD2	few	CAITNTGTRANEQFF	TGTGCCATCACCAATACCGGGACTAGGGCCAATGAGCAGTTCTTC
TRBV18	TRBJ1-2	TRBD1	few	CASSLIRDRVSSTGYTF	TGTGCCAGCTCACTCATCCGGGACAGGGTCTCTTCGACTGGCTACACCTTC
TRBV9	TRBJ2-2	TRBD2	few	CASTPSGRAYTGELFF	TGTGCCAGCACCCCGAGCGGGAGGGCCTACACCGGGGAGCTGTTTTTT
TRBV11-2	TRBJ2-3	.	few	CASSFTLLLQSTDTQYF	TGTGCCAGCAGCTTTACCTTACTACTCCAAAGCACAGATACGCAGTATTTT
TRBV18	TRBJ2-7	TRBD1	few	CASSGGQGWSYEQYF	TGTGCCAGCTCGGGTGGACAGGGATGGTCCTACGAGCAGTACTTC
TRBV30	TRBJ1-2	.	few	CAWSDQGNYGYTF	TGTGCCTGGAGTGATCAGGGCAACTATGGCTACACCTTC
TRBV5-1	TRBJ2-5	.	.	CASSPNYPQETQYF	TGCGCCAGCAGCCCAAACTACCCTCAAGAGACCCAGTACTTC
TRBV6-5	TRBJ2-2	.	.	CASSYSGPPTGELFF	TGTGCCAGCAGTTACTCTGGACCCCCAACCGGGGAGCTGTTTTTT
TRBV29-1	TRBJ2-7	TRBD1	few	CSGKRDRDYEQYF	TGCAGCGGCAAGAGGGACAGGGACTACGAGCAGTACTTC
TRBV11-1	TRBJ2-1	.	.	CASRVYNEQFF	TGTGCCAGCAGGGTTTACAATGAGCAGTTCTTC
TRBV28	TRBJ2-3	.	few	CASSLQLKGADTQYF	TGTGCCAGCAGTTTACAGCTAAAGGGGGCAGATACGCAGTATTTT
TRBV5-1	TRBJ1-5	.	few	CASSLSGGSQPQHF	TGCGCCAGCAGCTTGTCGGGCGGGAGTCAGCCCCAGCATTTT
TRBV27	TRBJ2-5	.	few	CASSSYLFGTQYF	TGTGCCAGCAGCTCCTACCTCTTCGGGACCCAGTACTTC
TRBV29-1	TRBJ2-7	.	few	CSVASSYEQYF	TGCAGCGTTGCTTCGTCGTACGAGCAGTACTTC
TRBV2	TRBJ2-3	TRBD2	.	CANGLAALGSSTDTQYF	TGTGCCAACGGACTAGCGGCACTAGGATCTAGCACAGATACGCAGTATTTT
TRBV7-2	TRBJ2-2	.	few	CASSLVGPNTGELFF	TGTGCCAGCAGCTTAGTCGGACCGAACACCGGGGAGCTGTTTTTT
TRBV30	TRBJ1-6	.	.	CAWSTGGPYNSPLHF	TGTGCCTGGAGTACTGGGGGACCCTATAATTCACCCCTCCACTTT
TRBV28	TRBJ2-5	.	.	CASSYREETQYF	TGTGCCAGCAGTTACAGGGAAGAGACCCAGTACTTC
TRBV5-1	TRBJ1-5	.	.	CASNPTPYPRPQHF	TGCGCCAGCAACCCAACTCCCTATCCGAGGCCCCAGCATTTT
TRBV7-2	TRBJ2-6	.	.	CASSLRGSWANVLTF	TGTGCCAGCAGCTTAAGGGGCAGCTGGGCCAACGTCCTGACTTTC
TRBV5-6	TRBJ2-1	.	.	CASSLALGVGEQFF	TGTGCCAGCAGCTTGGCATTAGGGGTGGGTGAGCAGTTCTTC
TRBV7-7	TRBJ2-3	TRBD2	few	CASSSSGGFTDTQYF	TGTGCTAGCAGCTCTAGCGGGGGGTTCACAGATACGCAGTATTTT
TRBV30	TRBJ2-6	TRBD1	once	CAWTRQGAGANVLTF	TGTGCCTGGACCCGACAGGGCGCCGGGGCCAACGTCCTGACTTTC
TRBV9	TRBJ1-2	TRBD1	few	CASSGQTADRGYGYTF	TGTGCCAGCAGCGGCCAAACCGCGGACAGGGGCTATGGCTACACCTTC
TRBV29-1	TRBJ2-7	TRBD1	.	CSVEVRDRVIYEQYF	TGCAGCGTTGAAGTGCGGGACAGGGTAATCTACGAGCAGTACTTC
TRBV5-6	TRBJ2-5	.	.	CASSFRPWETQYF	TGTGCCAGCAGCTTCCGACCCTGGGAGACCCAGTACTTC
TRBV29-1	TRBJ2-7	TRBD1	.	CSVGTGEIYEQYF	TGCAGCGTGGGGACAGGAGAAATATACGAGCAGTACTTC
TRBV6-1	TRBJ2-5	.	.	CASRGTQYQETQYF	TGTGCCAGCAGGGGGACGCAGTACCAAGAGACCCAGTACTTC
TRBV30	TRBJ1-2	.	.	CAWSPPTTANYGYTF	TGTGCCTGGAGTCCTCCGACCACTGCTAACTATGGCTACACCTTC
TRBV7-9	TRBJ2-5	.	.	CASSIKVNAGLEETQYF	TGTGCCAGCAGTATAAAGGTCAATGCAGGATTGGAGGAGACCCAGTACTTC
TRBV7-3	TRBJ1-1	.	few	CASSPQAAGNTEAFF	TGTGCCAGCAGCCCCCAGGCGGCGGGGAACACTGAAGCTTTCTTT
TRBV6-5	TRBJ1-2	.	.	CASSRQSFYGYTF	TGTGCCAGCAGTCGCCAGTCCTTCTATGGCTACACCTTC
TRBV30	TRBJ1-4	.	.	CAWSVQSADEKLFF	TGTGCCTGGAGTGTACAGTCGGCGGATGAAAAACTGTTTTTT
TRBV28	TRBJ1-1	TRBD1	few	CASSDRVWTEAFF	TGTGCCAGCAGCGACAGGGTGTGGACTGAAGCTTTCTTT
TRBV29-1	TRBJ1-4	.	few	CSVATPATNEKLFF	TGCAGCGTGGCAACCCCTGCAACTAATGAAAAACTGTTTTTT
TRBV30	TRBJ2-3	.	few	CAWSVSRTRGAPRTDTQYF	TGTGCCTGGAGTGTATCGCGGACTCGGGGGGCACCCCGCACAGATACGCAGTATTTT
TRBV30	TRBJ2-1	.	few	CAWSEEQGEQFF	TGTGCCTGGAGTGAAGAGCAGGGTGAGCAGTTCTTC
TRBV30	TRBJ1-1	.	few	CAWSREMNTEAFF	TGTGCCTGGAGTAGGGAGATGAACACTGAAGCTTTCTTT
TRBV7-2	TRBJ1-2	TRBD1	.	CASSPQGQGASGYTF	TGTGCCAGCAGCCCCCAGGGACAGGGGGCGTCTGGCTACACCTTC
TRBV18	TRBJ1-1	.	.	CASSPSSNTEAFF	TGTGCCAGCTCACCATCGTCGAACACTGAAGCTTTCTTT
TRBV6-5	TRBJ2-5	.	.	CASSSHRARQETQYF	TGTGCCAGCAGTTCCCACAGGGCGAGGCAAGAGACCCAGTACTTC
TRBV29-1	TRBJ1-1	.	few	CSVEEGHKNTEAFF	TGCAGCGTTGAAGAGGGGCATAAGAACACTGAAGCTTTCTTT
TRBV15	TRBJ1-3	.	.	CATSRGGAAGNTIYF	TGTGCCACCAGCAGAGGGGGGGCTGCTGGAAACACCATATATTTT
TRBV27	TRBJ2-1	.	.	CASSLGAGGRSYNEQFF	TGTGCCAGCAGTTTGGGGGCTGGCGGGAGATCCTACAATGAGCAGTTCTTC
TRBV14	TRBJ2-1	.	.	CASSRLGEQFF	TGTGCCAGCAGCCGCTTAGGTGAGCAGTTCTTC
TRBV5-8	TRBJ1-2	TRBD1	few	CASSPGINPGQGNYTF	TGTGCCAGCAGCCCTGGAATTAACCCGGGACAGGGAAACTACACCTTC
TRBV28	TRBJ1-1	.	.	CASNKAGGNTEAFF	TGTGCCAGCAATAAGGCGGGAGGTAACACTGAAGCTTTCTTT
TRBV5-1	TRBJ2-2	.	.	CASSDSPRGTGELFF	TGCGCCAGCAGCGACAGCCCGAGGGGTACCGGGGAGCTGTTTTTT
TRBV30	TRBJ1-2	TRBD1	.	CAWSPERFGTEGYTF	TGTGCCTGGAGTCCAGAGAGGTTCGGGACAGAGGGCTACACCTTC
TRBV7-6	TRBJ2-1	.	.	CASSLGGVWDEQFF	TGTGCCAGCAGCTTAGGGGGCGTGTGGGATGAGCAGTTCTTC
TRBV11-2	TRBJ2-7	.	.	CATSRGSSYEQYF	TGTGCCACCTCCAGGGGAAGCTCCTACGAGCAGTACTTC
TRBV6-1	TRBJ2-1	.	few	CASSPKGRDSTMEFF	TGTGCCAGCAGCCCTAAAGGGCGGGACTCTACAATGGAGTTCTTC